This is a list of T cell receptor beta chains from one sample in a study of identical twins. TCRdb ran MiXCR on the 5' RACE reads and lists one entry per CDR3 protein. The sample carries roughly 1.6 million distinct CDR3 sequences, under 35% recorded once. Input material: cord blood. These receptors were obtained from a newborn girl in good health. The CDR3 runs from the conserved cysteine through the conserved F or W. A D gene is named only where the DNA matches it firmly. Only part of the rows carry a size: once, few, many, or a class if the clone is expanded.

TRBV4-2,NA,TRBD2,TRBJ2-2,TGTGCCAGCAGCCAACCCGGAAGGGTGGCTAGCGGGAGAATTGCCGCCGGGGAGCTGTTTTTT,CASSQPGRVASGRIAAGELFF
TRBV5-1,many,TRBD2,TRBJ2-3,TGCGCCAGCAGCTTGACCCCTAGCGGGAGAAATCCGGATACGCAGTATTTT,CASSLTPSGRNPDTQYF
TRBV11-2,few,NA,TRBJ2-7,TGTGCCAGCAGCGCCGTCGATGGAGGGGGTCTCTACGAGCAGTACTTC,CASSAVDGGGLYEQYF
TRBV11-1,NA,NA,TRBJ2-1,TGTGCCAGCAGCCCCGCCAGGGAAAAGCAGTTCTTC,CASSPAREKQFF
TRBV4-1,NA,NA,TRBJ1-1,TGCGCCAGCAGCCAACCCCCCTGGGTTGCCGGCACTGAAGCTTTCTTT,CASSQPPWVAGTEAFF
TRBV10-3,few,TRBD2,TRBJ2-1,TGTGCCATCAGTGAGTCTGGGACTAGCGGGGGGGCCTACAATGAGCAGTTCTTC,CAISESGTSGGAYNEQFF
TRBV5-1,many,TRBD2,TRBJ2-3,TGTGCCAGCTCACTCCTAGCGGGAGGCCCCGGCGATACGCAGTATTTT,CASSLLAGGPGDTQYF
TRBV13,few,NA,TRBJ2-7,TGTGCCAGCAGCTCCCAAAACCCGCGGGACGGCCCTTGGGAGCAGTACTTC,CASSSQNPRDGPWEQYF
TRBV20-1,NA,TRBD1,TRBJ1-6,TGCAGTGCTCCGACAGGGACCTATAATTCACCCCTCCACTTT,CSAPTGTYNSPLHF
TRBV4-2,few,NA,TRBJ2-7,TGTGCCAGCAGCCAAGTTCGGGGGAGCTCCTACAATGAGCAGTACTTC,CASSQVRGSSYNEQYF
TRBV10-3,NA,NA,TRBJ2-7,TGTGCCATCGGGGACATCTCCTACGAGCAGTACTTC,CAIGDISYEQYF
TRBV10-3,few,NA,TRBJ2-1,TGTGCCATCAGTGACCTGGATGAGCAGTTCTTC,CAISDLDEQFF
TRBV7-9,NA,TRBD1,TRBJ1-2,TGTGCCAGCAGCTTAGCACGAACCGGGACAGGGACGCTCTATGGCTACACCTTC,CASSLARTGTGTLYGYTF
TRBV29-1,NA,NA,TRBJ1-2,TGCAGCGTTGGAGGGGGGACGGGTGGCTACACCTTC,CSVGGGTGGYTF
TRBV20-1,many,TRBD2,TRBJ2-5,TGCAGTGCTAGAGCCGGGACTAGCGCGGAGACCCAGTACTTC,CSARAGTSAETQYF
TRBV28,few,TRBD1,TRBJ2-7,TGTGCCAGCAGGTTTCCGGGACAGGGCGAGCAGTACTTC,CASRFPGQGEQYF
TRBV9,NA,NA,TRBJ2-2,TGTGCCAGCAGCGGCATGGGGAGCGGGCTATCGGGGGAGCTGTTTTTT,CASSGMGSGLSGELFF
TRBV7-9,NA,NA,TRBJ2-1,TGTGCCAGCAGCGAATACAGGACGGTTAGGAACAATGAGCAGTTCTTC,CASSEYRTVRNNEQFF
TRBV12-3/TRBV12-4,NA,NA,TRBJ1-1,TGTGCCAGCACCGTGGGCCACTTGAACACTGAAGCTTTCTTT,CASTVGHLNTEAFF
TRBV2,few,TRBD1,TRBJ1-5,TGTGCCAGCAGTGACAGGACAGGGGGCAATCAGCCCCAGCATTTT,CASSDRTGGNQPQHF
TRBV27,few,TRBD1,TRBJ2-1,TGTGCCAGCAGTTTAGGACAGGTTGAGCAGTTCTTC,CASSLGQVEQFF
TRBV12-3/TRBV12-4,few,NA,TRBJ1-2,TGTGCCAGCAGTTCGACAGTTCCTACGAACTATGGCTACACCTTC,CASSSTVPTNYGYTF
TRBV5-1,NA,NA,TRBJ2-7,TGCGCCAGCAGCTTCGGGACCCCCAGCTCCTACGAGCAGTACTTC,CASSFGTPSSYEQYF
TRBV20-1,NA,NA,TRBJ1-2,TGCAGTGCTAGATTCCCCCCGGACCTTTCTAACTATGGCTACACCTTC,CSARFPPDLSNYGYTF
TRBV5-1,few,NA,TRBJ2-3,TGCGCCAGCAGCTTTTCAGCGTCCGCAGATACGCAGTATTTT,CASSFSASADTQYF
TRBV29-1,NA,TRBD2,TRBJ2-7,TGCAGCGTTAGGGGGGTAGCGGGAGACGGCGAGCAGTACTTC,CSVRGVAGDGEQYF
TRBV12-3/TRBV12-4,NA,TRBD1,TRBJ1-2,TGTGCCAGCACTTCTGGGACAGGGTTTAGCAGCTATGGCTACACCTTC,CASTSGTGFSSYGYTF
TRBV27,few,NA,TRBJ2-3,TGTGCCAGCAGTTTAACGTCTTATGGGACACCAAGCACAGATACGCAGTATTTT,CASSLTSYGTPSTDTQYF
TRBV20-1,once,TRBD1,TRBJ2-2,TGCAGTGCTAGAACCGGGACAGCCTCCACCGGGGAGCTGTTTTTT,CSARTGTASTGELFF
TRBV19,few,NA,TRBJ1-5,TGTGCCAGTACTACAGTTTTTAATAGCAATCAGCCCCAGCATTTT,CASTTVFNSNQPQHF
TRBV7-4,NA,NA,TRBJ2-7,TGTGCCAGCAGCGTAGGGGGTTTCCCCTACGAGCAGTACTTC,CASSVGGFPYEQYF
TRBV7-9,many,NA,TRBJ2-3,TGTGCCAGCAGCTTAGGGAGGGGGCGCACAGATACGCAGTATTTT,CASSLGRGRTDTQYF
TRBV7-6,few,TRBD2,TRBJ2-3,TGTGCCAGCAGCTTAGCGCCCGGGACTAGCGGGAGGTCTAGCACAGATACGCAGTATTTT,CASSLAPGTSGRSSTDTQYF
TRBV24-1,few,NA,TRBJ2-5,TGTGCCACCAGTGATTCCGGAGTGGAAGAGACCCAGTACTTC,CATSDSGVEETQYF
TRBV12-3/TRBV12-4,few,TRBD2,TRBJ2-7,TGTGCCAGCAGTGGGACTAGCGGGGGCCTCAAGCAGTACTTC,CASSGTSGGLKQYF
TRBV6-1,NA,NA,TRBJ2-5,TGTGCCAGCACCGGGGACCGGGGTAACAATGAGCAGTACTTC,CASTGDRGNNEQYF
TRBV25-1,few,TRBD2,TRBJ2-7,TGTGCCAGTACGACTCAAGCGGGAGTCAGCGAGCAGTACTTC,CASTTQAGVSEQYF
TRBV28,few,NA,TRBJ2-1,TGTGCCAGCAGTCCCCCAGGGCCCTACAATGAGCAGTTCTTC,CASSPPGPYNEQFF
TRBV7-6,NA,NA,TRBJ2-1,TGTGCCAGCAGCTTACGCCATTTCTCCTACAATGAGCAGTTCTTC,CASSLRHFSYNEQFF
TRBV10-2,NA,NA,TRBJ2-3,TGCGCCAGCAGTGAGAAGAGGGGGGTTCACACAGATACGCAGTATTTT,CASSEKRGVHTDTQYF
TRBV5-5,NA,NA,TRBJ2-3,TGTGCCAGCAGGGGGGGATCGTTGGCTTTCGATACGCGGTATTTT,CASRGGSLAFDTRYF
TRBV6-6,NA,NA,TRBJ2-1,TGTGCCAGCAGTTACGTGCCGGGTGACAATGAGCAGTTCTTC,CASSYVPGDNEQFF
TRBV5-1,many,NA,TRBJ2-1,TGCGCCAGCAGCCTGGTTACCATCTCCTACAATGAGCAGTTCTTC,CASSLVTISYNEQFF
TRBV4-2,NA,TRBD2,TRBJ2-7,TGTGCCAGCAGCCAAGATTTGTTGGGAGCGGGGCGATACAATGAGCAGTACTTC,CASSQDLLGAGRYNEQYF
TRBV29-1,NA,NA,TRBJ2-1,TGCAGCGGTGTAGGGCAGTCCTACAATGAGCAGTTCTTC,CSGVGQSYNEQFF
TRBV30,NA,NA,TRBJ2-3,TGTGCCTGGAGTGGGGGGACGGGCACAGATACGCAGTATTTT,CAWSGGTGTDTQYF